This T cell receptor (beta chain) was sequenced during a study of T cells after yellow fever vaccination (dated by TCRdb to about 2019). For the study in its entirety: The SMART-Seq v4 Ultra Low Input RNA kit was used to prepare libraries from fractions with low cell numbers. To follow T-cell clones before and after primary and booster YFV17D yellow fever vaccination, bulk TCR alpha and beta repertoires were sequenced over time. The cohort comprised two healthy male donors, one aged 18 to 30 and one aged 30 to 39 years. Blood was collected at multiple timepoints before and after primary and secondary immunization, and bulk PBMC replicates and cell subsets were isolated.

The CDR3 starts with the cysteine, ends with the phenylalanine, and has 11 residues. Solely the CDR3 DNA is kept, with 33 bases framed from the first base. Taken from the germline V gene (reference sequence), the CDR1 and CDR2 loops are DFQATT and SNEGSKA. V sheds 3 bases and J sheds 7 bases, leaving 9 bases between their ends. Synthesis of TCR cDNA relied on 5'RACE template switching, a step that introduced a universal primer site along with unique molecular identifiers. Priming of cDNA synthesis was performed from both the TCR alpha and TCR beta constant segments. Library amplification used two PCR steps, and the second PCR step added sample barcodes and sequencing adapters. Sequencing of libraries was done on Illumina HiSeq 2500 (2x100 bp) or NovaSeq (2x150 bp). In the authors' own workflow: Demultiplexing of reads and collapsing into UMI consensus sequences were performed with MIGEC, and V(D)J alignment was carried out with MiXCR. Clonotypes responding to the vaccine were identified with edgeR on replicate PBMC samples, with the criteria of FDR below 0.01 and a log2 fold change above 5 up to day 15. Each bulk clonotype received a CD4 or CD8 identity based on whether the sequenced CD4 or CD8 repertoire contained that clonotype at higher abundance. TCRdb handled the public reads itself, with Q25 trimming in fastp and clone calling in MiXCR, and kept productive beta chains. Every entry covers one CDR3 protein and lists the most common genes and DNA from its rows. The V and J calls were determined by TCRdb, not by the authors. Within this sample are about 230,000 distinct CDR3 sequences, with approximately 6.7% of them counted one time only. The ten most abundant clones make up 1% to 1.2% of the sample.

This clonotype has more than one count but fewer than ten. The specificity of this receptor is unknown. Base qualities are not recorded, but no much larger clone differs from it by a single base. This specimen's treatment or condition label, per the study, means: live attenuated yellow fever vaccine strain. PBMCs were isolated from peripheral blood using a standard Ficoll-Paque protocol. Dynabeads CD4 and CD8 positive selection kits were used to isolate the CD4 and CD8 T-cell fractions. TriZol was used to extract RNA from bulk PBMCs, CD4 and CD8 fractions, and dextramer-positive and dextramer-negative fractions. General findings and caveats noted by the study authors: After the booster, most clones that had expanded after primary vaccination were detected again (nearly 97% of CD4 and about 88% of CD8), suggesting broad maintenance of memory. Computational filtering was required because FACS-sorted repertoires could contain abundant contaminating clonotypes from the bulk population. Compared with the primary T-cell response, the secondary T-cell response was faster but weaker, reaching its peak on day 5 rather than on day 15. A small share of clonotypes occurred in both CD4 and CD8 compartments, likely arising from convergent recombination. Because only a couple of donors were included in the study, the extent to which the findings can be generalized is limited.

The sequences come from CD4+ T cells sorted from PBMCs, collected on the day of the yellow fever booster vaccination. This clonotype was sampled from a man younger than 45 who received the YFV17D yellow fever vaccine. Recombination linked TRBV20-1 to TRBJ1-2, with TRBD1 as a weak D call on 5 bases. In nucleotides, the sequence is TGCAGTGCTAGCCGGGGGACTGGCTACACCTTC. Its translation reads: CSASRGTGYTF.